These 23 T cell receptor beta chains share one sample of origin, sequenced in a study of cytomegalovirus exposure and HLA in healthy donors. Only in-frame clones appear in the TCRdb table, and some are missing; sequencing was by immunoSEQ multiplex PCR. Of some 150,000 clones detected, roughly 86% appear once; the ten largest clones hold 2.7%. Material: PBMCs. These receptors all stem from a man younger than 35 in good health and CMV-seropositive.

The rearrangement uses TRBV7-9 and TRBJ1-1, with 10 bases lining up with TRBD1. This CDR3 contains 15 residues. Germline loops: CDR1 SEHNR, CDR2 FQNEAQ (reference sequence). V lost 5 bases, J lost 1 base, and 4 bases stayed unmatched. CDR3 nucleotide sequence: TGTGCCAGCAGCCCGGGACAGGGGTCGAACACTGAAGCTTTCTTT. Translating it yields CASSPGQGSNTEAFF.

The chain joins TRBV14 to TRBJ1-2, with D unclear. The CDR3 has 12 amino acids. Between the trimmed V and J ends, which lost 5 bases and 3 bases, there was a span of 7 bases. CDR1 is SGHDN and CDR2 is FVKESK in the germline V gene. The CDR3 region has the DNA TGTGCCAGCAGCGCGTCCTACTATGGCTACACCTTC. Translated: CASSASYYGYTF.

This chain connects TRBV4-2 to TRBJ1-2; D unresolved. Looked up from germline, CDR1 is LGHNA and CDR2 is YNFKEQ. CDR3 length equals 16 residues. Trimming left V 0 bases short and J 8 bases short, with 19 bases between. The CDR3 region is CASSQDLGSRPWGYTF. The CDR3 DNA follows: TGTGCCAGCAGCCAAGATCTTGGGAGCAGGCCCTGGGGCTACACCTTC.

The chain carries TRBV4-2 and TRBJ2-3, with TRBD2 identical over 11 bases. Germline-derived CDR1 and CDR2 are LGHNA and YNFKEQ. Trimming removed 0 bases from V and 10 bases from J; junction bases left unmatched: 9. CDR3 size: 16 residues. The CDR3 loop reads CASSQDTSGSVASQYF. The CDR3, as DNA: TGTGCCAGCAGCCAAGATACTAGCGGGAGCGTCGCTTCGCAGTATTTT.

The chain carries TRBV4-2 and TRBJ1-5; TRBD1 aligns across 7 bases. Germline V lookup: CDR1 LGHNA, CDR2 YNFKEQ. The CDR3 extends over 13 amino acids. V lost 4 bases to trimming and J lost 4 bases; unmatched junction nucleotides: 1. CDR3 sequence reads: CASSPRGNQPQHF. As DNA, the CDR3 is TGTGCCAGCAGCCCCAGGGGGAATCAGCCCCAGCATTTT.

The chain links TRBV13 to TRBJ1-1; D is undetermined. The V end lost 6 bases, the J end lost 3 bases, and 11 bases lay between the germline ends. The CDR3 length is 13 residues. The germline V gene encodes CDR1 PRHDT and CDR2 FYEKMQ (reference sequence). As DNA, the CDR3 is TGTGCCAGCAGTTCCACGATAGACACTGAAGCTTTCTTT. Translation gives CASSSTIDTEAFF.

CDR3 protein: CASSISGGGNEQFF. The CDR3 nucleotides are TGTGCCAGCAGTATTAGCGGGGGGGGCAATGAGCAGTTCTTC. The chain employs TRBV6-6 and TRBJ2-1; TRBD2 agrees at 11 bases. The CDR3 is 14 amino acids. Germline CDR1 reads MNHNY; CDR2 reads SVGAGI (reference sequence). J gave up 6 bases and V 5 bases, and 3 bases lay outside the gene matches.

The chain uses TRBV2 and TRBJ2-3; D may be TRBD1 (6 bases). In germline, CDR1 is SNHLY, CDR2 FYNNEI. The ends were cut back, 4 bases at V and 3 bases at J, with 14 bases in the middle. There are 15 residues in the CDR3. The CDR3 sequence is CASSGVGALTDTQYF. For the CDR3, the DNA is TGTGCCAGCAGTGGGGTGGGGGCGTTAACAGATACGCAGTATTTT.

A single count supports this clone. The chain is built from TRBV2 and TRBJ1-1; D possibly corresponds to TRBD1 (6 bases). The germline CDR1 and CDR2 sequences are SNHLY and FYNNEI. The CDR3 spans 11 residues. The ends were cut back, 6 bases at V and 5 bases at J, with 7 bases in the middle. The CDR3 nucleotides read TGTGCCAGCAGGACAGGAACTGAAGCTTTCTTT. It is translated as CASRTGTEAFF.

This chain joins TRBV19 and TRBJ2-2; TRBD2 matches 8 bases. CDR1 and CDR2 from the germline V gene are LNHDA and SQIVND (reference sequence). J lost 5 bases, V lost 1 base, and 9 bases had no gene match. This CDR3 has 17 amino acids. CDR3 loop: CASSIAGGPLETGELFF. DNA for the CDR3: TGTGCCAGTAGTATAGCGGGAGGGCCTTTGGAGACCGGGGAGCTGTTTTTT.

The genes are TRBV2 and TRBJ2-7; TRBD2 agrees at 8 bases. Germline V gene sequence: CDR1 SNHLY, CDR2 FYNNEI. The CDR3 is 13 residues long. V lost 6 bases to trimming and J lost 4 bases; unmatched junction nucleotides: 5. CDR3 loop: CASSSSGPYEQYF. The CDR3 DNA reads TGTGCCAGCAGCTCTAGCGGGCCTTACGAGCAGTACTTC.

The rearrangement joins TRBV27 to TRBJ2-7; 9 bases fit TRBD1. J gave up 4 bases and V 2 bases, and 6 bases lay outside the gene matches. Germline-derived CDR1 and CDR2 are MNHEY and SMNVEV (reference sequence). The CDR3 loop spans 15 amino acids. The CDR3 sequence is CASSLKGQGGYEQYF. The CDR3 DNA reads TGTGCCAGCAGTTTAAAGGGACAGGGTGGTTACGAGCAGTACTTC.

As DNA, the CDR3 is TGTGCCAGCAGCGTAGGGCCAGGCCTTAACGGCTACACCTTC. Amino acid sequence: CASSVGPGLNGYTF. The V call is TRBV9, the J call TRBJ1-2; D unclear. Trimming cost V 0 bases and J 8 bases, with 14 bases left between them. The CDR3 has 14 residues. Germline-derived CDR1 and CDR2 are SGDLS and YYNGEE.

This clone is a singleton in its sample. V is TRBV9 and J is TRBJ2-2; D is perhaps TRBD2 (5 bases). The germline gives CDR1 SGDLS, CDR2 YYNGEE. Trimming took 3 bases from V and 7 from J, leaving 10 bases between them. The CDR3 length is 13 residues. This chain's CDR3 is CASSAAGSGELFF. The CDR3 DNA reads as TGTGCCAGCAGCGCGGCGGGCAGCGGGGAGCTGTTTTTT.

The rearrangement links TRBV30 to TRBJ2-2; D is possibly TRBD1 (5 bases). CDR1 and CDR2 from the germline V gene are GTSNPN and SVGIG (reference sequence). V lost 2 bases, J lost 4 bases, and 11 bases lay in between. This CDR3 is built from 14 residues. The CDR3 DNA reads TGTGCCTGGAGTCATGGGGCGCCCACCGGGGAGCTGTTTTTT. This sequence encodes CAWSHGAPTGELFF. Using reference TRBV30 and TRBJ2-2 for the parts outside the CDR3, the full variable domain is SQTIHQWPATLVQPVGSPLSLECTVEGTSNPNLYWYRQAAGRGLQLLFYSVGIGQISSEVPQNLSASRPQDRQFILSSKKLLLSDSGFYLCAWSHGAPTGELFFGEGSRLTVL.

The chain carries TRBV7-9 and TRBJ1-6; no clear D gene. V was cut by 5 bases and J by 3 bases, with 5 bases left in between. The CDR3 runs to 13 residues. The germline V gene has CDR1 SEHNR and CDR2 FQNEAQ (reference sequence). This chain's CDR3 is CASSPRYNSPLHF. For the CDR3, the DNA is TGTGCCAGCAGCCCCCGCTATAATTCACCCCTCCACTTT.

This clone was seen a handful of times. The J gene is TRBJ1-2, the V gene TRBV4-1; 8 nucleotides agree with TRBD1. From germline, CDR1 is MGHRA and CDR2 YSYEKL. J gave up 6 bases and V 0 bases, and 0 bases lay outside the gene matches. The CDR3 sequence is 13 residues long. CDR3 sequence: CASSQEQGDGYTF. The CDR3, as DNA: TGCGCCAGCAGCCAAGAACAGGGGGATGGCTACACCTTC.

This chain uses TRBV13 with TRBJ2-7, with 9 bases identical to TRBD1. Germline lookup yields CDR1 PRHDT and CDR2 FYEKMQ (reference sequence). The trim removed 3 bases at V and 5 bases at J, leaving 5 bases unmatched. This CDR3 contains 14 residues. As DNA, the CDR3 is TGTGCCAGCAGCTTTGGGACAGGGATCCACGAGCAGTACTTC. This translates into CASSFGTGIHEQYF.

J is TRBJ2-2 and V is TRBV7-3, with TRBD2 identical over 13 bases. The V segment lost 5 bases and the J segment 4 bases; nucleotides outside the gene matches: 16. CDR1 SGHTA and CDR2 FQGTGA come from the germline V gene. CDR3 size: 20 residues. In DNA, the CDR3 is TGTGCCAGCAGCCCGGAAGGGACTAGCGGGGAACTCGTGGGCACCGGGGAGCTGTTTTTT. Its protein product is CASSPEGTSGELVGTGELFF.

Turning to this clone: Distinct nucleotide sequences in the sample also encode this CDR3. The CDR3, as DNA: TGTGCCAGCAGTACAGGGTTGAATGGCTACACCTTC. It codes for CASSTGLNGYTF. The J gene is TRBJ1-2, the V gene TRBV27; possibly TRBD1 for D (6 bases). The ends were cut back, 5 bases at V and 6 bases at J, with 10 bases in the middle. Germline lookup yields CDR1 MNHEY and CDR2 SMNVEV (reference sequence). The CDR3 length is 12 residues.

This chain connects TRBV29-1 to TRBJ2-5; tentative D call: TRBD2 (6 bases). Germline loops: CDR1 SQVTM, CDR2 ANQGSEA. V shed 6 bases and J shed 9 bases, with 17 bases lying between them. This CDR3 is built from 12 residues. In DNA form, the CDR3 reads TGCAGCGTCCTAGACGGGACTGATGCCCAGTACTTC. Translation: CSVLDGTDAQYF.

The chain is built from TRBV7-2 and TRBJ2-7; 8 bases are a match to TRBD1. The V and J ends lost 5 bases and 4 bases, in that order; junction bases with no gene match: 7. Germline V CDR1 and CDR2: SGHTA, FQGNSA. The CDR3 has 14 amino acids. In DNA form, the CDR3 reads TGTGCCAGCAGCCTTGGACAGGGAACTTACGAGCAGTACTTC. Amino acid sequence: CASSLGQGTYEQYF.

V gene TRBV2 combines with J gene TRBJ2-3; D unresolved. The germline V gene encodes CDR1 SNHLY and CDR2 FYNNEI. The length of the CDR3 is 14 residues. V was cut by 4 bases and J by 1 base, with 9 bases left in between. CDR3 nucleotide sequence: TGTGCCAGCAGTGGAGGCGGAGGCACAGATACGCAGTATTTT. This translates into CASSGGGGTDTQYF.